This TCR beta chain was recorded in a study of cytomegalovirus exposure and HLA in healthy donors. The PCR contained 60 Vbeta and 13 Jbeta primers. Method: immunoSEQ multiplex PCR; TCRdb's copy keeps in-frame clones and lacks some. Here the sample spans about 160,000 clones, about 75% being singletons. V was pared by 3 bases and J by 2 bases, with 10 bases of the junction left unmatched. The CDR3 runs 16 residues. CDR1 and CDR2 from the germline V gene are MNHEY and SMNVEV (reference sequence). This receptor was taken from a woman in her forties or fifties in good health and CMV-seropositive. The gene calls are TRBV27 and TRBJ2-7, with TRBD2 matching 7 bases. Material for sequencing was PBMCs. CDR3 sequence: CASSFGFSGATYEQYF. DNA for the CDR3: TGTGCCAGCAGTTTCGGCTTCAGCGGGGCCACCTACGAGCAGTACTTC.